This TCR beta chain derives from a study of identical twins. The V and J ends lost 3 bases and 0 bases respectively, with 9 bases between them. This CDR3 has 14 residues. CDR1 KGHSH and CDR2 LQKENI come from the germline V gene. Each donor (without exception) was a healthy Caucasian. Carrying unique molecular identifiers, the cDNA also gained a universal primer site through template switching. TCRdb redid the calling of the 5' RACE reads with MiXCR, one entry per CDR3 protein. The table lists some 560,000 distinct CDR3 sequences, approximately 9.6% of them singletons. In its sample, this clonotype was seen a few times. As yet, its antigen is unknown. Study outcomes and limitations: In monozygotic twins, models underestimated the sharing of out-of-frame TCR alpha. Cross-sectional statistics underpinned the conclusions; the same donors were not followed.

These sequences were also reported in another study, on yellow fever vaccine responses in identical twins.

The specimen was PBMCs. This clonotype originated in a woman aged 18 to 35 in good health. The chain couples TRBV18 to TRBJ2-7; D is possibly TRBD1 (5 bases). CDR3 nucleotide sequence: TGTGCCAGCTCACCTATACAGGACTCCTACGAGCAGTACTTC. Amino acids: CASSPIQDSYEQYF.